The 32 T cell receptor beta chains below come from one sample, sequenced in a study of OX40 agonist ivuxolimab in advanced cancers. The method was immunoSEQ multiplex PCR; TCRdb's version includes in-frame clones alone and lacks a portion of them. The sample includes about 32,000 clones, over 75% of them seen just once. This material consisted of CD4+ or CD8+ T cells sorted from blood, taken in a trial of the OX40 agonist ivuxolimab. The receptors originated from an adult with an advanced solid tumor such as melanoma, head and neck, liver or kidney cancer.

The rearrangement uses TRBV2 and TRBJ1-2, with D possibly being TRBD1 (6 bases). Germline values: CDR1 SNHLY, CDR2 FYNNEI. Trimming took off 3 bases at V and 4 bases at J, with 9 bases between the two ends. The CDR3 length is 13 residues. In DNA, the CDR3 is TGTGCCAGCAGTGACAGGGGAATCTATGGCTACACCTTC. Protein: CASSDRGIYGYTF.

The J gene is TRBJ2-3, the V gene TRBV29-1; D gene ambiguous. Germline V gives CDR1 SQVTM, CDR2 ANQGSEA. Trimming left V 5 bases short and J 3 bases short, with 12 bases between. The CDR3 sequence is 13 residues long. CDR3 in DNA: TGCAGCGTTATACAATCCCCGACAGATACGCAGTATTTT. It is translated as CSVIQSPTDTQYF.

This clone was picked up a small number of times. The chain joins TRBV27 to TRBJ2-1; D is undetermined. V lost 0 bases and J lost 6, with 9 bases in between. Germline CDR1 reads MNHEY; CDR2 reads SMNVEV (reference sequence). The CDR3 runs to 14 residues. This chain's CDR3 is CASSLSGPFNEQFF. CDR3 DNA: TGTGCCAGCAGTTTATCCGGGCCCTTCAATGAGCAGTTCTTC.

The rearrangement links TRBV7-9 to TRBJ1-2, with 7 bases aligning to TRBD1. Germline V lookup: CDR1 SEHNR, CDR2 FQNEAQ (reference sequence). There are 14 residues in the CDR3. The trim removed 6 bases at V and 4 bases at J, leaving 8 bases unmatched. In nucleotides, the CDR3 is TGTGCCAGCAGGGGGGACAGCTCTGCCTATGGCTACACCTTC. It translates to CASRGDSSAYGYTF.

This chain links TRBV6-1 with TRBJ2-7; D ambiguous. Germline V gene lookup returns CDR1 MNHNS and CDR2 SASEGT. Trimming removed 3 bases from V and 0 bases from J, with 15 bases in between. The CDR3 contains 16 residues. The CDR3: CASSDTVALSSYEQYF. The DNA for the CDR3 is TGTGCCAGCAGTGATACGGTTGCCTTATCCTCCTACGAGCAGTACTTC.

The CDR3: CASSYDRVGTDTQYF. In DNA form, the CDR3 reads TGTGCCAGCAGCTATGACAGGGTGGGCACAGATACGCAGTATTTT. The genes are TRBV5-6 and TRBJ2-3; 7 nucleotides match TRBD1. Per germline, CDR1 SGHDT and CDR2 YYEEEE. Trimming removed 3 bases from V and 1 base from J; junction bases left unmatched: 5. CDR3 length equals 15 residues.

Here the CDR3 DNA reads TGTGCCAGCACACCTAGCAGATCACCCCAAGAGACCCAGTACTTC. Residues: CASTPSRSPQETQYF. The chain employs TRBV25-1 and TRBJ2-5, with a tentative D call TRBD2 (5 bases). V was clipped by 7 bases and J by 1 base, with 16 bases between them. The CDR3 loop spans 15 amino acids. Germline CDR1 is MGHDK and CDR2 is SYGVNS.

This rearrangement joins TRBV5-6 to TRBJ2-7; D possibly corresponds to TRBD1 (5 bases). Germline V gives CDR1 SGHDT, CDR2 YYEEEE. This CDR3 has 15 amino acids. V was trimmed by 2 bases and J by 0 bases, leaving 12 bases between them. CDR3: CASSLGDPSSYEQYV. The CDR3 region has the DNA TGTGCCAGCAGCTTAGGGGATCCGAGCTCCTACGAGCAGTACGTC.

V is TRBV15 and J is TRBJ2-2; D is perhaps TRBD1 or TRBD2 (6 bases each). The CDR3 extends over 14 amino acids. Germline V gives CDR1 LNHNV, CDR2 YYDKDF (reference sequence). Trimming cost V 1 base and J 7 bases, with 10 bases left between them. The CDR3 loop is CATSRVGGIGELFF. The CDR3 region has the DNA TGTGCCACCAGCAGAGTAGGGGGGATCGGGGAGCTGTTTTTT.

The chain combines TRBV14 with TRBJ2-1; the match to TRBD2 covers 8 bases. The CDR3 is 15 amino acids. In germline, CDR1 is SGHDN, CDR2 FVKESK. The V and J ends lost 1 base and 8 bases, in that order; junction bases with no gene match: 7. The CDR3 is CASSQVYGGADEQFF. CDR3 DNA sequence: TGTGCCAGCAGCCAAGTGTACGGGGGGGCGGATGAGCAGTTCTTC.

The CDR3 coding sequence is TGTGCCAGCAGCCCCGACAGTACCTACGAGCAGTACTTC. Translated, it gives CASSPDSTYEQYF. This sequence joins TRBV6-6 and TRBJ2-7; weak D call: TRBD1 (5 bases). Trimming stripped 6 bases from V and 2 bases from J, with 11 bases between. Germline loops: CDR1 MNHNY, CDR2 SVGAGI (reference sequence). CDR3 length: 13 amino acids.

This clone was seen a few times. The chain has TRBV30 and TRBJ1-4; D unclear. This CDR3 spans 14 amino acids. CDR1 and CDR2 (germline): GTSNPN, SVGIG (reference sequence). The V gene lost 0 bases and the J gene lost 0 bases, with 5 bases spanning the gap. The DNA of the CDR3 is TGTGCCTGGAGTGTACGTGCAACTAATGAAAAACTGTTTTTT. Amino acids: CAWSVRATNEKLFF.

This clone was counted many times. The chain carries TRBV7-9 and TRBJ1-5; D unresolved. CDR1 is SEHNR, CDR2 FQNEAQ, per germline (reference sequence). The CDR3 consists of 16 residues. V lost 3 bases and J lost 5, with 17 bases in between. The CDR3 region has the DNA TGTGCCAGCAGCTTCTCAGCCGGGGTTAACGATCAGCCCCAGCATTTT. Protein: CASSFSAGVNDQPQHF.

This CDR3 is CASSLGEWAYQETQYF. CDR3 nucleotide sequence: TGTGCCAGCAGCTTGGGAGAGTGGGCGTACCAAGAGACCCAGTACTTC. The chain couples TRBV5-5 to TRBJ2-5; D is undetermined. The CDR3 extends over 16 amino acids. The germline V gene encodes CDR1 SGHKS and CDR2 YYEKEE (reference sequence). V shed 0 bases and J shed 0 bases, with 12 bases lying between them.

This chain links TRBV2 with TRBJ1-6; TRBD1 matches at 9 bases. The CDR3 is made up of 16 amino acids. The junction had 5 bases not matched to a gene; V was cut back by 8 bases and J by 0 bases. Germline V gene data show CDR1 as SNHLY and CDR2 as FYNNEI. Here the CDR3 DNA reads TGTGCCAGCTCGGGGACAGGGAGCTCCTATAATTCACCCCTCCACTTT. It yields the protein CASSGTGSSYNSPLHF.

The V call is TRBV1, the J call TRBJ1-6; TRBD1, the table's D call, was not compared with the DNA. TRBV1 is labeled a pseudogene. The CDR3 loop spans 15 amino acids. DNA for the CDR3: TGCACCAGCAGCCAAGAGGACAGTTGGAATTCACCCCTCCACTTT. This gives the protein CTSSQEDSWNSPLHF.

The chain employs TRBV27 and TRBJ2-7; D could derive from TRBD1 or TRBD2 (6 bases each). With 8 bases removed from V and 5 bases from J, the gap between germline ends came to 19 bases. CDR1 is MNHEY and CDR2 is SMNVEV in the germline V gene (reference sequence). The CDR3 spans 14 residues. CDR3 sequence (DNA): TGTGCCAGCGGGGGTGGGCGCCGGGGGCACGAGCAGTACGTC. Protein: CASGGGRRGHEQYV.

The CDR3 DNA reads TGTGCCAGCAGTGAATTGGGGGGGGTCGAGACCCAGTACTTC. Amino acids: CASSELGGVETQYF. The chain combines TRBV2 with TRBJ2-5; 7 bases are shared with TRBD2. V lost 2 bases, J lost 5 bases, and 5 bases stayed unmatched. This CDR3 is built from 14 residues. Germline CDR1 is SNHLY and CDR2 is FYNNEI.

In regard to this clone: Compared with germline, one end of the junction differs, possibly owing to a read error. This sequence joins TRBV4-1 and TRBJ2-7; D remains unclear. Germline CDR1 and CDR2: MGHRA and YSYEKL. The CDR3 runs to 11 residues. The CDR3 region is CASSQGDEQYF. The DNA of the CDR3 is TGTGCCAGCAGCCAAGGTGACGAGCAGTACTTC.

This clone has just a few counts. This sequence joins TRBV7-2 and TRBJ1-2, with TRBD1 as a possible D gene (6 bases). Between the trimmed V and J ends, which lost 4 bases and 8 bases, there was a span of 11 bases. CDR3 length: 12 amino acids. The V gene's germline CDR1 is SGHTA and CDR2 FQGNSA. This chain's CDR3 is CASSSVGTGYTF. Written as DNA, the CDR3 is TGTGCCAGCAGCTCAGTGGGGACAGGCTACACCTTC. Using reference TRBV7-2 and TRBJ1-2 for the parts outside the CDR3, the full variable domain is GAGVSQSPSNKVTEKGKDVELRCDPISGHTALYWYRQSLGQGLEFLIYFQGNSAPDKSGLPSDRFSAERTGGSVSTLTIQRTQQEDSAVYLCASSSVGTGYTFGSGTRLTVV.

The chain combines TRBV27 with TRBJ2-7; TRBD2 matches 9 bases. Germline CDR1 reads MNHEY; CDR2 reads SMNVEV (reference sequence). V shed 6 bases and J 6 bases; nucleotides not matched to a gene: 9. The CDR3 totals 14 residues. This CDR3 reads CASRASGVSVEQYF. The CDR3 DNA sequence: TGTGCCAGCAGGGCTAGCGGGGTATCAGTCGAGCAGTACTTC.

CDR3 sequence (DNA): TGTGCCAGCTCACCACCGGAGGGTAGAATTACAGATACGCAGTATTTT. It specifies CASSPPEGRITDTQYF. V usage is TRBV18 and J usage is TRBJ2-3, with D possibly TRBD2 on 6 matching bases. V lost 0 bases, J lost 3 bases, and 13 bases lay in between. Germline CDR1 and CDR2: KGHSH and LQKENI. The CDR3 runs 16 residues.

The chain employs TRBV6-1 and TRBJ1-5; weak D call: TRBD1 (5 bases). CDR3 length: 15 amino acids. Trimming took off 6 bases at V and 6 bases at J, with 18 bases between the two ends. In germline, CDR1 is MNHNS, CDR2 SASEGT. CDR3 residues: CASSTTRASGQPQHF. CDR3 nucleotides: TGTGCCAGCAGCACGACCAGGGCCAGCGGTCAGCCCCAGCATTTT.

The V call is TRBV9, the J call TRBJ1-2; 12 nucleotides agree with TRBD1. J gave up 2 bases and V 0 bases, and 8 bases lay outside the gene matches. Germline CDR1 reads SGDLS; CDR2 reads YYNGEE. The CDR3 has 18 amino acids. The CDR3 DNA reads as TGTGCCAGCAGCGTAGCGACCGGGACAGGGGGCCTAAACTATGGCTACACCTTC. Amino acid sequence: CASSVATGTGGLNYGYTF.

The genes are TRBV2 and TRBJ2-7; unclear D gene. There are 10 residues in the CDR3. Per the germline V gene, CDR1 is SNHLY and CDR2 is FYNNEI. V was trimmed by 4 bases and J by 6 bases, leaving 4 bases between them. CDR3 in amino acids: CASSVREQYF. DNA for the CDR3: TGTGCCAGCAGTGTTCGCGAGCAGTACTTC.

The chain carries TRBV2 and TRBJ2-5; D ambiguous. The V end was cut by 8 bases, the J end by 5 bases, with 9 bases between. The CDR3 sequence is 11 residues long. The V gene's germline CDR1 is SNHLY and CDR2 FYNNEI. The CDR3 protein is CASGVGETQYF. In DNA, the CDR3 is TGTGCCAGCGGGGTAGGGGAGACCCAGTACTTC. The full variable domain, completed using reference TRBV2 and TRBJ2-5, is EPEVTQTPSHQVTQMGQEVILRCVPISNHLYFYWYRQILGQKVEFLVSFYNNEISEKSEIFDDQFSVERPDGSNFTLKIRSTKLEDSAMYFCASGVGETQYFGPGTRLLVL.

The chain uses TRBV6-5 and TRBJ2-5, with 15 bases that match TRBD2. Trimming cost V 4 bases and J 5 bases; bases outside gene matches: 2. The CDR3 length is 15 residues. The germline CDR1 and CDR2 sequences are MNHEY and SVGAGI. CDR3 amino acids: CASSSGLAGGETQYF. CDR3 nucleotide sequence: TGTGCCAGCAGTTCGGGACTAGCGGGGGGTGAGACCCAGTACTTC.

This chain uses TRBV5-5 with TRBJ1-2, with D hard to call. CDR1 and CDR2 (germline): SGHKS, YYEKEE (reference sequence). Trimming stripped 3 bases from V and 7 bases from J, with 19 bases between. The CDR3 loop spans 15 amino acids. This CDR3 reads CASSSLNAGSGGYTF. CDR3 DNA sequence: TGTGCCAGCAGCTCCCTCAATGCAGGCAGCGGTGGCTACACCTTC.

CDR3 residues: CASSFSLIGVRTEAFF. The CDR3 bases are TGTGCCAGCAGCTTTAGCTTGATAGGGGTGAGAACTGAAGCTTTCTTT. The J gene is TRBJ1-1, the V gene TRBV5-6; D might be TRBD1 (5 bases). The CDR3 totals 16 residues. V lost 2 bases, J lost 5 bases, and 19 bases lay in between. In germline, CDR1 is SGHDT, CDR2 YYEEEE.

This chain joins TRBV10-3 and TRBJ2-2; no clear D gene. CDR1 is ENHRY and CDR2 is SYGVKD in the germline V gene. CDR3 length equals 14 residues. Trimming shortened V by 3 bases and J by 7 bases, and 12 bases separated the two germline ends. Here the CDR3 reads CAISDFIEDGELFF. Written as DNA, the CDR3 is TGTGCCATCAGTGATTTTATCGAAGACGGGGAGCTGTTTTTT.

The J gene is TRBJ2-7, the V gene TRBV30; D gene ambiguous. This CDR3 comprises 13 residues. Trimming took off 0 bases at V and 6 bases at J, with 12 bases between the two ends. Per the germline V gene, CDR1 is GTSNPN and CDR2 is SVGIG (reference sequence). Here the CDR3 reads CAWSVLGSGEQYF. CDR3 DNA sequence: TGTGCCTGGAGTGTTTTAGGGTCGGGCGAGCAGTACTTC.

This chain connects TRBV30 to TRBJ1-1, with no clear D. Between the trimmed V and J ends, which lost 0 bases and 2 bases, there was a span of 4 bases. Germline V gives CDR1 GTSNPN, CDR2 SVGIG (reference sequence). The CDR3 spans 12 residues. This chain's CDR3 is CAWSVDNTEAFF. CDR3 bases: TGTGCCTGGAGTGTGGACAACACTGAAGCTTTCTTT.